This T cell receptor beta chain was documented in a study of T cell changes during pregnancy in multiple sclerosis. Some clones are missing from TCRdb's copy, which holds only in-frame ones; the method was immunoSEQ multiplex PCR. The table records about 92,000 clones, 90% to 95% of them present only once. The germline V gene encodes CDR1 SGHRS and CDR2 YFSETQ. The CDR3 consists of 16 residues. Trimming at V came to 2 bases and at J to 0 bases, leaving 5 bases not matched to a gene. V gene TRBV5-1 combines with J gene TRBJ2-4; TRBD1 aligns across 7 bases. The TCR comes from a female donor with multiple sclerosis, enrolled in a pregnancy study. The source material was peripheral blood, sampled in the third trimester of pregnancy. For the CDR3, the DNA is TGCGCCAGCAGCTTAGGACAGGCGATAGCCAAAAACATTCAGTACTTC. The encoded protein is CASSLGQAIAKNIQYF.